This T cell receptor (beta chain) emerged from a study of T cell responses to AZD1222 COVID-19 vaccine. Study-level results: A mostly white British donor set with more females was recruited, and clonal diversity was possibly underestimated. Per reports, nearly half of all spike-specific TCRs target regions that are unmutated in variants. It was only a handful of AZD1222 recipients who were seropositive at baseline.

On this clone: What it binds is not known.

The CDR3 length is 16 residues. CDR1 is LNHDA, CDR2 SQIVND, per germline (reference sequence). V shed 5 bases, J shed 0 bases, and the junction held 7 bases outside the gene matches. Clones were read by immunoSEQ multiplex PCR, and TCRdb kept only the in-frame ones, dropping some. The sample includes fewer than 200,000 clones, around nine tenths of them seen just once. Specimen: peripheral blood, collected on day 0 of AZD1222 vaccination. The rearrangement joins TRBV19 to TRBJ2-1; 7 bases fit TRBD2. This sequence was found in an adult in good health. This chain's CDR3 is CASSQTSDSSYNEQFF. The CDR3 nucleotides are TGTGCCAGTAGTCAAACTAGCGACAGCTCCTACAATGAGCAGTTCTTC.